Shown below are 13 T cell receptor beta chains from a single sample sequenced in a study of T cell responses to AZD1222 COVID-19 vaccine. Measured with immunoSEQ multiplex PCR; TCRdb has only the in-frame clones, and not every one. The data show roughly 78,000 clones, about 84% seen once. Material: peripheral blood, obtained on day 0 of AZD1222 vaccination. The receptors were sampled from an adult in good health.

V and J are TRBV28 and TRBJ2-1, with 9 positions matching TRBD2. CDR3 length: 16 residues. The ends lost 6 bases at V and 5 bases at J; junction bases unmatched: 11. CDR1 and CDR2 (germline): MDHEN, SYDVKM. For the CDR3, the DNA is TGTGCCAGCAGCCCCGCTGATGCGGGAGGGAACAATGAGCAGTTCTTC. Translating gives CASSPADAGGNNEQFF.

In DNA form, the CDR3 reads TGCGCCAGCAGCCAGGCCAGGGGGCGAACTGAAGCTTTCTTT. It yields the protein CASSQARGRTEAFF. This chain connects TRBV4-3 to TRBJ1-1, with 8 bases aligning to TRBD1. Germline assignment: CDR1 LGHNA and CDR2 YSLEER. There are 14 residues in the CDR3. V trimming: 3 bases; J trimming: 5 bases; junction bases outside the gene matches: 5.

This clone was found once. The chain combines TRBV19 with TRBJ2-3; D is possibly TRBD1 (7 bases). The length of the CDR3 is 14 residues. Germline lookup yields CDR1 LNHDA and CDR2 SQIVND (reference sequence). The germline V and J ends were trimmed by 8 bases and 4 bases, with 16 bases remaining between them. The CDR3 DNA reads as TGTGCCAGTGACGACAGGGAGGCTCCAGATACGCAGTATTTT. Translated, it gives CASDDREAPDTQYF.

CDR3 amino acids: CASSGTGTGYTYEQYF. CDR3 nucleotides: TGTGCCAGCAGCGGCACCGGGACAGGGTATACCTACGAGCAGTACTTC. V and J are TRBV9 and TRBJ2-7; 9 bases fit TRBD1. V shed 3 bases, J shed 2 bases, and the junction held 9 bases outside the gene matches. The germline V gene encodes CDR1 SGDLS and CDR2 YYNGEE. The CDR3 has 16 amino acids.

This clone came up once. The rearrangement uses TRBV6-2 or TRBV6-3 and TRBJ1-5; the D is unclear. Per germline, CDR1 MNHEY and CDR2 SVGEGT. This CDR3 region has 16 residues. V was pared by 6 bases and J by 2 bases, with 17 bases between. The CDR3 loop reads CASSPLSHRGNQPQHF. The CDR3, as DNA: TGTGCCAGCAGCCCCCTGTCCCATCGTGGCAATCAGCCCCAGCATTTT.

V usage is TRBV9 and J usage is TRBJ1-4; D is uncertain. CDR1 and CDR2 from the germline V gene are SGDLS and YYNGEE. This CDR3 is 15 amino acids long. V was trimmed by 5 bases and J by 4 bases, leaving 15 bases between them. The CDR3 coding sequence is TGTGCCAGCAGTGGATCAGTGGGTTTTAATGAAAAACTGTTTTTT. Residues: CASSGSVGFNEKLFF.

DNA for the CDR3: TGTGCCAGCAGGTCTTTTGGGGACGGCTACACCTTC. Translated: CASRSFGDGYTF. V is TRBV5-6 and J is TRBJ1-2, with a weak D call TRBD1 (5 bases). The V and J ends lost 5 bases and 8 bases respectively, with 13 bases between them. The CDR3 has 12 residues. Germline V gene sequence: CDR1 SGHDT, CDR2 YYEEEE.

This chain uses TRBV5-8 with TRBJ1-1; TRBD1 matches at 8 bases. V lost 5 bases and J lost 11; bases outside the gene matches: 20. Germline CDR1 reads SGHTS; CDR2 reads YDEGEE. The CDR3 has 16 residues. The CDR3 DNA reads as TGTGCCAGCAGTCGTATCGGACAGGGACGGGAATCCATGGCTTTCTTT. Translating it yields CASSRIGQGRESMAFF. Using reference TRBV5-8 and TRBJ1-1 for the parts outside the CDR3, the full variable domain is EAGVTQSPTHLIKTRGQQATLRCSPISGHTSVYWYQQALGLGLQFLLWYDEGEERNRGNFPPRFSGRQFPNYSSELNVNALELEDSALYLCASSRIGQGRESMAFFGQGTRLTVV.

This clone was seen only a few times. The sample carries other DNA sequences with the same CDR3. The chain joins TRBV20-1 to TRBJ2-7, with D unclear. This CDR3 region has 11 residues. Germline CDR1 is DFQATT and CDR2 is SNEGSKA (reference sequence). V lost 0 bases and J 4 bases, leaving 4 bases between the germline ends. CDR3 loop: CSARDGYEQYF. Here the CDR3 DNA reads TGCAGTGCTAGAGATGGATACGAGCAGTACTTC.

In nucleotides, the CDR3 is TGTGCCAGCAGCCAAGTTTCATCAGGGGGAACTGAAGCTTTCTTT. Residues: CASSQVSSGGTEAFF. The chain uses TRBV14 and TRBJ1-1; 7 bases line up with TRBD1. V dropped 1 base and J dropped 5; count of bases not matched to a gene: 7. Germline CDR1 SGHDN, CDR2 FVKESK. The CDR3 sequence is 15 residues long.

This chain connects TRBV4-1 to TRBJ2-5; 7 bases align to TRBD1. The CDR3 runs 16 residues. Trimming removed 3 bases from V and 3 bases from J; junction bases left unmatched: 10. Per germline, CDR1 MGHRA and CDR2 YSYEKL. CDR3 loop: CASSHSRQGAEETQYF. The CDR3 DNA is TGCGCCAGCAGCCACTCAAGACAGGGAGCAGAAGAGACCCAGTACTTC.

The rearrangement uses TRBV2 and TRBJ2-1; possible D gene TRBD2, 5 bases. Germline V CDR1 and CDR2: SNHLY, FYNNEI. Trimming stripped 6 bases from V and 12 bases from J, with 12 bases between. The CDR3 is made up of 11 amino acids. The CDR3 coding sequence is TGTGCCAGCAGCGAACTACGGGGGCAGTTCTTC. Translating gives CASSELRGQFF.

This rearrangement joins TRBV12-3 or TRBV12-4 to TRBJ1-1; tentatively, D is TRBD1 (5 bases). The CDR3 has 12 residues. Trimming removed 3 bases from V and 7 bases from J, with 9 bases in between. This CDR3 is CASSLGRGEAFF. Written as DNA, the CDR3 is TGTGCCAGCAGTTTGGGGAGGGGTGAAGCTTTCTTT.